This T cell receptor beta chain was obtained from a study of blood T cell repertoires in COVID-19. Study summary: COVID-19 samples collected from the United States, Italy and Spain covered acute and convalescent phases. Nucleic acid was either cDNA or gDNA, and it came from T cells, B-cell-depleted T cells, or PBMCs.

Methods used by the authors: Amplification of reference gene primers provided the estimated nucleated cell counts. Sequenced by immunoSEQ multiplex PCR; TCRdb stores in-frame clones only, minus some. The V and J calls and clone size were taken over from that table, and D and trimming were inferred from the DNA. The sample lists 20,000 to 25,000 clones; around 90% were seen once. Trimming took off 1 base at V and 6 bases at J, with 15 bases between the two ends. The V gene's germline CDR1 is KGHSH and CDR2 LQKENI. The CDR3 contains 15 residues. V and J are TRBV18 and TRBJ1-2; TRBD1 might be the D (6 bases). The sequence was obtained from a human donor in a cohort sampled during active COVID-19. The source material was peripheral blood. Here the CDR3 reads CASSPHQGNFDGYTF. Written as DNA, the CDR3 is TGTGCCAGCTCACCACACCAGGGGAATTTCGATGGCTACACCTTC.